This TCR beta chain derives from a study of OX40 agonist ivuxolimab in advanced cancers. Looking at the study overall: Hepatocellular carcinoma, melanoma, renal cell or head and neck cancer was diagnosed in the dose-escalation patients. The mean age was roughly 60 years, ranging from about 20 to 90, with under 90% of participants male.

The trim removed 5 bases at V and 4 bases at J, leaving 7 bases unmatched. Germline V gives CDR1 SQVTM, CDR2 ANQGSEA. The CDR3 has 14 residues. The table came from immunoSEQ multiplex PCR; TCRdb's copy has only in-frame clones and leaves some out. The table has tens of thousands of clones, roughly 91% seen once. The receptor was derived from an adult with an advanced solid tumor such as melanoma, head and neck, liver or kidney cancer. The chain combines TRBV29-1 with TRBJ2-2; 7 bases are a match to TRBD1. Sequenced here: CD4+ or CD8+ T cells sorted from blood, sampled in a trial of the OX40 agonist ivuxolimab. The CDR3 coding sequence is TGCAGCGTTCGGGCAGGGGGTAGCACCGGGGAGCTGTTTTTT. Its translation is CSVRAGGSTGELFF.